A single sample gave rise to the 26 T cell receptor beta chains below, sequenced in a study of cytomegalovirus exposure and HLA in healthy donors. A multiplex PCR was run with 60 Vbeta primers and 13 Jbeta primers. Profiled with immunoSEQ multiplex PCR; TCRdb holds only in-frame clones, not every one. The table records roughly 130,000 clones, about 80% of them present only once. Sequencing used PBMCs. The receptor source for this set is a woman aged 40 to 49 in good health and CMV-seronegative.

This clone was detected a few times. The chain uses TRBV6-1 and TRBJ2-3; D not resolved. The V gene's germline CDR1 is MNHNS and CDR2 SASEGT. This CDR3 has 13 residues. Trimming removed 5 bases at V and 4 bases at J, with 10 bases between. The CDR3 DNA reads TGTGCCAGCAGTCATAGCTCCGCAGATACGCAGTATTTT. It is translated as CASSHSSADTQYF.

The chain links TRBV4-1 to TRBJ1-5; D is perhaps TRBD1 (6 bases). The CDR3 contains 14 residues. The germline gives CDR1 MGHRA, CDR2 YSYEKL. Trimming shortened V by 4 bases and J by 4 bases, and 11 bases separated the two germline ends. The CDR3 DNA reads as TGCGCCAGCAGCCCCGGGACACTGAATCAGCCCCAGCATTTT. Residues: CASSPGTLNQPQHF.

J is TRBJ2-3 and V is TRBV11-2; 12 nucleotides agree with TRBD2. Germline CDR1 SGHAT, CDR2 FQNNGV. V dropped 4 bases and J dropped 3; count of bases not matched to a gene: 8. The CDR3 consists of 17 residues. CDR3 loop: CASSWSSGGARTDTQYF. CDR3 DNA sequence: TGTGCCAGCAGCTGGTCTAGCGGGGGGGCCAGGACAGATACGCAGTATTTT.

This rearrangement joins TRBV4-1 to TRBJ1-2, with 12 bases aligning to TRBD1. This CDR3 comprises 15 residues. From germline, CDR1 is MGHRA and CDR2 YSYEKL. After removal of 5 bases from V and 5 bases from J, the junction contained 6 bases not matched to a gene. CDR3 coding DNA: TGCGCCAGCAGCGGCCGGGACAGGGGGCGGTATGGCTACACCTTC. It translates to CASSGRDRGRYGYTF.

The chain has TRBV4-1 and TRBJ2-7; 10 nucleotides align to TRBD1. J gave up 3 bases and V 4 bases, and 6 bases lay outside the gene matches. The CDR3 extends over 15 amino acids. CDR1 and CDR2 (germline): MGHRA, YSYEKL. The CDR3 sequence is CASSRPGQGFYEQYF. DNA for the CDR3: TGCGCCAGCAGCCGGCCGGGACAGGGGTTCTACGAGCAGTACTTC.

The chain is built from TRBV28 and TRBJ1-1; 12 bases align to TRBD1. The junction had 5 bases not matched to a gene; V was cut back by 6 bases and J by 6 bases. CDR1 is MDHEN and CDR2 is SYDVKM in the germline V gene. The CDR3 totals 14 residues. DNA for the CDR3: TGTGCCAGCAGGGGGACAGGGGGCGTCGCTGAAGCTTTCTTT. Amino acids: CASRGTGGVAEAFF.

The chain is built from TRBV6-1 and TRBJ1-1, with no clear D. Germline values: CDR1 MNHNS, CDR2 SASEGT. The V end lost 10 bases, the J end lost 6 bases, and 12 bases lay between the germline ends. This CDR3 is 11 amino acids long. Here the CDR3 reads CATLWRSEAFF. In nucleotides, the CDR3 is TGTGCCACTCTATGGAGGTCTGAAGCTTTCTTT.

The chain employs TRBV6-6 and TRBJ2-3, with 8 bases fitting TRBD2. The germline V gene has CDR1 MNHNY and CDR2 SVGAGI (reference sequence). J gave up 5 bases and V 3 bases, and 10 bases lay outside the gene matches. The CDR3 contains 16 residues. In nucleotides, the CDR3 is TGTGCCAGCAGTTATATACGCGGCGGGAGGCGAGATACGCAGTATTTT. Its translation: CASSYIRGGRRDTQYF.

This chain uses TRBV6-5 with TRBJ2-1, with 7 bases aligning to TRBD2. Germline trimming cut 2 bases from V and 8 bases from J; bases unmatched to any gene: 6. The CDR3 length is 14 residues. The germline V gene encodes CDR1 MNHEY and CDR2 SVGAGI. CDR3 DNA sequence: TGTGCCAGCAGTTACGAGGGAGGGCCTGATGAGCAGTTCTTC. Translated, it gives CASSYEGGPDEQFF.

The CDR3 nucleotides read TGTGCCAGCAGTAAGGGGACAGGGTATGGCTACACCTTC. Protein product: CASSKGTGYGYTF. This chain uses TRBV6-5 with TRBJ1-2, with 9 bases that match TRBD1. After removal of 5 bases from V and 5 bases from J, the junction contained 3 bases not matched to a gene. CDR3 length equals 13 residues. From germline, CDR1 is MNHEY and CDR2 SVGAGI.

This chain's CDR3 is CASSLGQGDYGYTF. CDR3 sequence (DNA): TGTGCCAGCAGCTTGGGACAGGGGGACTATGGCTACACCTTC. The chain combines TRBV11-2 with TRBJ1-2; 11 nucleotides align to TRBD1. Germline CDR1 reads SGHAT; CDR2 reads FQNNGV. The ends lost 3 bases at V and 3 bases at J; junction bases unmatched: 0. CDR3 length: 14 residues. Full variable domain (missing parts from reference TRBV11-2 and TRBJ1-2): EAGVAQSPRYKIIEKRQSVAFWCNPISGHATLYWYQQILGQGPKLLIQFQNNGVVDDSQLPKDRFSAERLKGVDSTLKIQPAKLEDSAVYLCASSLGQGDYGYTFGSGTRLTVV.

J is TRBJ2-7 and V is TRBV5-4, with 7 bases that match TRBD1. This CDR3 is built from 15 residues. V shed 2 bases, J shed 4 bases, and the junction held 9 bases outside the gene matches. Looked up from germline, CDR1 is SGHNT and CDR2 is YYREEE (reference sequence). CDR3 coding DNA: TGTGCCAGCAGCTTCGGGCAGGGGGTTGTGTACGAGCAGTACTTC. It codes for CASSFGQGVVYEQYF.

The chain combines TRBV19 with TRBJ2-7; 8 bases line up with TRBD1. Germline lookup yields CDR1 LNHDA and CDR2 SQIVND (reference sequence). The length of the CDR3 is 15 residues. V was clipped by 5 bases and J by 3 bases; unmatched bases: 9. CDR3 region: CASSPPTGAVYEQYF. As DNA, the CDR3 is TGTGCCAGTAGTCCCCCGACAGGGGCGGTCTACGAGCAGTACTTC.

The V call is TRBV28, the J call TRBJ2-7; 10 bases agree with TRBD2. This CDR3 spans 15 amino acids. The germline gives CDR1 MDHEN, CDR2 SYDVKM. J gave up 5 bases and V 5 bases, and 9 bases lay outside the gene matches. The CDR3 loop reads CASSVLAGANNEQYF. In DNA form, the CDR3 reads TGTGCCAGCAGTGTTCTAGCGGGAGCAAACAACGAGCAGTACTTC. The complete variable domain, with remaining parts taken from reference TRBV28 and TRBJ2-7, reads DVKVTQSSRYLVKRTGEKVFLECVQDMDHENMFWYRQDPGLGLRLIYFSYDVKMKEKGDIPEGYSVSREKKERFSLILESASTNQTSMYLCASSVLAGANNEQYFGPGTRLTVT.

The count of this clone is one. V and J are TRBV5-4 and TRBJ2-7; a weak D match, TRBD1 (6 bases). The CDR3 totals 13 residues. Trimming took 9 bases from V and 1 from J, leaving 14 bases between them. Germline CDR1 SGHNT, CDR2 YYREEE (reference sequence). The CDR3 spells CAIRDTTSYEQYF. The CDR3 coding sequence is TGTGCCATCAGGGACACGACTTCCTACGAGCAGTACTTC.

In DNA form, the CDR3 reads TGTGCCAGCAGCACCCGCGCGGCTCCGGGATCACCCCTCCACTTT. Its protein product is CASSTRAAPGSPLHF. This chain links TRBV7-6 with TRBJ1-6; D gene unclear. The V and J ends lost 5 bases and 10 bases respectively, with 18 bases between them. The CDR3 spans 15 residues. CDR1 and CDR2 (germline): SGHVS, FNYEAQ. Full variable domain (rest looked up from reference TRBV7-6 and TRBJ1-6): GAGVSQSPRYKVTKRGQDVALRCDPISGHVSLYWYRQALGQGPEFLTYFNYEAQQDKSGLPNDRFSAERPEGSISTLTIQRTEQRDSAMYRCASSTRAAPGSPLHFGNGTRLTVT.

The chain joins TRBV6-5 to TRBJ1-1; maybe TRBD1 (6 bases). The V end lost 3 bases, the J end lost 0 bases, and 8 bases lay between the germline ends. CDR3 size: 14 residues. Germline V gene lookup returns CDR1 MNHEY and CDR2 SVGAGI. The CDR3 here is CASSYRQVNTEAFF. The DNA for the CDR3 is TGTGCCAGCAGTTATCGACAGGTGAACACTGAAGCTTTCTTT.

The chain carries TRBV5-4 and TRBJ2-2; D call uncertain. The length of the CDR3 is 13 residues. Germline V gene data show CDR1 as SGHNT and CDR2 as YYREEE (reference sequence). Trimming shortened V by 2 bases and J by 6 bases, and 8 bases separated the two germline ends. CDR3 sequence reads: CASSFDWAGELFF. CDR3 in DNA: TGTGCCAGCAGCTTTGACTGGGCCGGGGAGCTGTTTTTT. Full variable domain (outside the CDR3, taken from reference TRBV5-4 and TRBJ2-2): ETGVTQSPTHLIKTRGQQVTLRCSSQSGHNTVSWYQQALGQGPQFIFQYYREEENGRGNFPPRFSGLQFPNYSSELNVNALELDDSALYLCASSFDWAGELFFGEGSRLTVL.

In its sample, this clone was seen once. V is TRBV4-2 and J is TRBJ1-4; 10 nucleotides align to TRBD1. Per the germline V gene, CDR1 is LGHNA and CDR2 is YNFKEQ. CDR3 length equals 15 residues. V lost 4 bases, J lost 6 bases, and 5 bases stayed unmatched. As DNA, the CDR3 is TGTGCCAGCAGCCCGACAGGGGGCAAGGATGAAAAACTGTTTTTT. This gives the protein CASSPTGGKDEKLFF.

CDR3 sequence (DNA): TGTGCCAGCAGCCCCCCAAGGAGCTCCTACGAGCAGTACTTC. Its translation: CASSPPRSSYEQYF. This chain uses TRBV28 with TRBJ2-7; D is unclear. This CDR3 is built from 14 residues. Germline V CDR1 and CDR2: MDHEN, SYDVKM. V lost 6 bases and J lost 0, with 12 bases in between.

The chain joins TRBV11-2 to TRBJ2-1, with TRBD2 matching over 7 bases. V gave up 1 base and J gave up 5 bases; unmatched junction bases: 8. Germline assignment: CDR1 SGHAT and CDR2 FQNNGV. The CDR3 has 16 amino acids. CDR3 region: CASSLVGGDFDNEQFF. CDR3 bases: TGTGCCAGCAGCTTAGTTGGGGGGGACTTCGACAATGAGCAGTTCTTC.

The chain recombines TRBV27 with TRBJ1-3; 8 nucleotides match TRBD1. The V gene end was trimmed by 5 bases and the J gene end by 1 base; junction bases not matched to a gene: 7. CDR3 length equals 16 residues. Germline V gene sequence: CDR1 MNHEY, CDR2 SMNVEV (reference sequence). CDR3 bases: TGTGCCAGCAGTCTCGGACAGGGATTATCTGGAAACACCATATATTTT. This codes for CASSLGQGLSGNTIYF.

The CDR3: CASSSSQGRNQPQHF. The CDR3 nucleotides are TGCGCCAGCAGTTCCTCGCAGGGTCGCAATCAGCCCCAGCATTTT. The chain joins TRBV4-1 to TRBJ1-5; the D gene is possibly TRBD1 (5 bases). This CDR3 has 15 amino acids. Trimming removed 6 bases from V and 2 bases from J, with 14 bases in between. Germline V gene lookup returns CDR1 MGHRA and CDR2 YSYEKL.

CDR3 protein: CASSQEGQGAREQYF. The DNA for the CDR3 is TGTGCCAGCAGCCAGGAGGGACAGGGGGCGCGCGAGCAGTACTTC. The gene calls are TRBV4-2 and TRBJ2-7; 12 bases fit TRBD1. The V gene's germline CDR1 is LGHNA and CDR2 YNFKEQ. Trimming cost V 3 bases and J 6 bases; bases outside gene matches: 6. The CDR3 has 15 residues.

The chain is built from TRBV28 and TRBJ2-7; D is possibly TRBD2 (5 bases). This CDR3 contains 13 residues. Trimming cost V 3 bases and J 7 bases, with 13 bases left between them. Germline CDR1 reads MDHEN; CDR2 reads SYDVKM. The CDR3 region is CASSLWESGEQYF. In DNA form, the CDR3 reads TGTGCCAGCAGTTTGTGGGAGTCTGGGGAGCAGTACTTC.

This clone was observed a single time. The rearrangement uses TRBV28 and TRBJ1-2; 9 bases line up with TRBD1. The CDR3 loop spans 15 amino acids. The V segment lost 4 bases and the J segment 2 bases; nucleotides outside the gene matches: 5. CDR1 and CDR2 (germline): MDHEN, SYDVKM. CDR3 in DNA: TGTGCCAGCAGTTCCCCTGGACAGGGGAACTATGGCTACACCTTC. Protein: CASSSPGQGNYGYTF.